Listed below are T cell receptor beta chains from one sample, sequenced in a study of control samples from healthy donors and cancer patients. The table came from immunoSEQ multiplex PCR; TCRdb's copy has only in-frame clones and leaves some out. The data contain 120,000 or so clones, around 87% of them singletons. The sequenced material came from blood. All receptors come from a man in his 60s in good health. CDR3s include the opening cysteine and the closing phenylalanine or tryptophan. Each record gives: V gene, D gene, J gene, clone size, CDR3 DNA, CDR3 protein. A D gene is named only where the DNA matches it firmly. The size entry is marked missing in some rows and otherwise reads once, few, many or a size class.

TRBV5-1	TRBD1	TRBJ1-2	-	TGCGCCAGCAGGGAGCCGGGACAGAACTATGGCTACACCTTC	CASREPGQNYGYTF
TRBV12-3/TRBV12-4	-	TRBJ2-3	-	TGTGCCAGCAGTTGGGGCACAGATACGCAGTATTTT	CASSWGTDTQYF
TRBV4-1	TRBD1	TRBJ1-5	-	TGCGCCACCAGCCGACAGGGGAAGGATCAGCCCCAGCATTTT	CATSRQGKDQPQHF
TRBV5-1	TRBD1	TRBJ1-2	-	TGCGCCAGCAGCTTCGAGACAGGGGATGGCTACACCTTC	CASSFETGDGYTF
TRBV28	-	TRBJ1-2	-	TGTGCCAGCAGTTTACAGGAACGTGGCTACACCTTC	CASSLQERGYTF
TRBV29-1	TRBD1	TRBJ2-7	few	TGCAGTGGCGCCTCGGACAGGGCGGGAAACGAGCAGTACTTC	CSGASDRAGNEQYF
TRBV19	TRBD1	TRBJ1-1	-	TGTGCCAGTAGTTATCAACAGGGGGCTCGAACTGAAGCTTTCTTT	CASSYQQGARTEAFF
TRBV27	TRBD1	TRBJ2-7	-	TGTGCCAGCAGTCCGACCTCTACGACAGGGAATAGCTACGAGCAGTACTTC	CASSPTSTTGNSYEQYF
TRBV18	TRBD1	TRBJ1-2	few	TGTGCCAGCTCACCATTGGACAGGGCCTATGGCTACACCTTC	CASSPLDRAYGYTF
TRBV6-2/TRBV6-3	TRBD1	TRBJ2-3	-	TGTGCCAGCAGCCCTGGGACAGGGCGAGGCACAGATACGCAGTATTTT	CASSPGTGRGTDTQYF
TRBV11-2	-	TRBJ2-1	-	TGTGCCAGCAGCTCAGTCCCCGCCCCCCGGACTGGTACATACAATAAGCAGTTCTTC	CASSSVPAPRTGTYNKQFF
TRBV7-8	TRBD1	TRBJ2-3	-	TGTGCCAGCAGCTTAGAACAGGGGGCGGGGGATACGCAGTATTTT	CASSLEQGAGDTQYF
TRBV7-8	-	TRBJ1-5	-	TGTGCCAGCAGCCTTACAAGTGATGGAGCTGGCAATCAGCCCCAGCATTTT	CASSLTSDGAGNQPQHF
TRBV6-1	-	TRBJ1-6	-	TGTGCCAGCAGTGAAGAGGTAGTACCTAATTCACCCCTCCACTTT	CASSEEVVPNSPLHF
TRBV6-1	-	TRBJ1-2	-	TGTGCCAGCAGCCACACGGTGGGGAACTATGGCTACACCTTC	CASSHTVGNYGYTF
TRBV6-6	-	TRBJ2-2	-	TGTGCCAGCAGCCCCTTCTCCCCGAACACCGGGGAGCTGTTTTTT	CASSPFSPNTGELFF
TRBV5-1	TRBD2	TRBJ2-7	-	TGCGCCAGCAGCCCCCCCGGGCGGGGGGGATACCACGAGCAGTACTTC	CASSPPGRGGYHEQYF
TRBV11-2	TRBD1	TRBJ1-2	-	TGTGCCAGCAGCCGAGGACAGGTTAATGGCTACACCTTC	CASSRGQVNGYTF
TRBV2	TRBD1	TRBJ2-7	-	TGTGCCAGCAGCACAACAGGGGTCCACGAGCAGTACTTC	CASSTTGVHEQYF
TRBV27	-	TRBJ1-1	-	TGTGCCAGCAGTTGGAGGGGAGCGAGTCCCGAAGCTTTCTTT	CASSWRGASPEAFF
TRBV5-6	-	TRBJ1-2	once	TGTGCCAGCAGCTCCGGGACAAACTATGGCTACACCTTC	CASSSGTNYGYTF
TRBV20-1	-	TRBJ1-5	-	TGCAGTGCTAGTTTCGGTTATAGCAATCAGCCCCAGCATTTT	CSASFGYSNQPQHF
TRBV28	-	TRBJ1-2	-	TGTGCCAGCAGTTCCCTGACTAGGAACTATGGCTACACCTTC	CASSSLTRNYGYTF
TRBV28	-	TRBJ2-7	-	TGTGCCAGCTACTTTGGCAGGGAGTCCGGCGAGCAGTACTTC	CASYFGRESGEQYF
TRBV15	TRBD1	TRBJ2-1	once	TGTGCCACCAGCGGCGGGACAGGGAGCAATGAGCAGTTCTTC	CATSGGTGSNEQFF
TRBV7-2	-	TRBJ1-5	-	TGTGCCAGCAGCGTCTACCCTTCCCGGGGTGGCAATCAGCCCCAGCATTTT	CASSVYPSRGGNQPQHF
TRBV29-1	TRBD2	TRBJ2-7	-	TGCAGCGTTGAAGATCCACTAGCGCCTTCCTACGAGCAGTACTTC	CSVEDPLAPSYEQYF
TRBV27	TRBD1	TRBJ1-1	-	TGTGCCAGCAGGGGACAGGTAATGAACACTGAAGCTTTCTTT	CASRGQVMNTEAFF
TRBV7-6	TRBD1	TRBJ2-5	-	TGTGCCAGCAGCTTATTCCCTTACCTGGGACAGGGTATGGACCAAGAGACCCAGTACTTC	CASSLFPYLGQGMDQETQYF
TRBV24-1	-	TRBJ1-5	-	TGTGCCACCAGTGATGCGGCTTGGACAGATAATCAGCCCCAGCATTTT	CATSDAAWTDNQPQHF
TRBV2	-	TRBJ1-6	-	TGTGCCAGCAGTGATCTGGGGGCTAATTCACCCCTCCACTTT	CASSDLGANSPLHF
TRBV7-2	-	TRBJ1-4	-	TGTGCCAGCAGCTTTGGGGGAACTAATGAAAAACTGTTTTTT	CASSFGGTNEKLFF
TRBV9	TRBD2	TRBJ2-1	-	TGTGCCAGCAGCCCAATAGCGGGGGGGCCTGGGCACAATGAGCAGTTCTTC	CASSPIAGGPGHNEQFF
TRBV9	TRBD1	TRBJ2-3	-	TGTGCCAGCAGCGCAAGACAGGGGACGACAGATACGCAGTATTTT	CASSARQGTTDTQYF
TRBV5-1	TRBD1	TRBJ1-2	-	TGCGCCAGCAGCCCCCGGACAGGGGGGAACTATGGCTACACCTTC	CASSPRTGGNYGYTF
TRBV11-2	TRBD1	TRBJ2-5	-	TGTGCCAGCAGCTGGGGGACAGTCCAAGGGACCCAGTACTTC	CASSWGTVQGTQYF
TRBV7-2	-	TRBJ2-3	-	TGTGCCAGCAGCTCCCCCGGGGTCCCCACAGATACGCAGTATTTT	CASSSPGVPTDTQYF
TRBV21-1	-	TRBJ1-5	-	TGTGCCAGCAGCATGGCGGAGGGGCCCGGCAATCAGCCCCAGCATTTT	CASSMAEGPGNQPQHF
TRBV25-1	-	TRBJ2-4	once	TGTGCCAGCAGTGAGTCCAAAAACATTCAGTACTTC	CASSESKNIQYF
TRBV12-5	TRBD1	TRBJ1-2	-	TGTGCTAGTGTCGACTTACAGGGGTACTACTATGGCTACACCTTC	CASVDLQGYYYGYTF
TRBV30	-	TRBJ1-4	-	TGTGCCTGGAGTTGGGGGCATGAAAAACTGTTTTTT	CAWSWGHEKLFF
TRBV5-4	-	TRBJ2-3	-	TGTGCCAGCAGCTCGGGACTCCCAAGCACAGATACGCAGTATTTT	CASSSGLPSTDTQYF
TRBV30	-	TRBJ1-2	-	TGTGCCTGGAGTCTTCAGTCCGCTGGCTACACCTTC	CAWSLQSAGYTF
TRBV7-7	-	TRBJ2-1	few	TGTGCCAGCAGCTTAGATTCAGGCGTCTACGAGCAGTTCTTC	CASSLDSGVYEQFF
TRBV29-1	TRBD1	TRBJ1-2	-	TGCAGCGTTGAAGAGCCGGGACAGGGGTGGGGCTACACCTTC	CSVEEPGQGWGYTF
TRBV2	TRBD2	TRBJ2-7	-	TGTGCCAGCAGCGCCTATAGCGGGGTGCCGGGCGAGCAGTACTTC	CASSAYSGVPGEQYF
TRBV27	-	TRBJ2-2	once	TGTGCCAGCAGTCCCATGACAGTTAACACCGGGGAGCTGTTTTTT	CASSPMTVNTGELFF
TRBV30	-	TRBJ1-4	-	TGTGCCTGGAGTAGGGGACCGTCACGTGAAAAACTGTTTTTT	CAWSRGPSREKLFF
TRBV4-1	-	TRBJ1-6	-	TGCGCCAGTAAGAGCTCCTATAATTCACCCCTCCACTTT	CASKSSYNSPLHF
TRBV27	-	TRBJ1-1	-	TGTGCCAGCAGTTTCCAGGGCGGGAACACTGAAGCTTTCTTT	CASSFQGGNTEAFF
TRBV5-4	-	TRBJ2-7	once	TGTGCCACCCTACGACAGGGACTGGGCGAGCAGTACTTC	CATLRQGLGEQYF
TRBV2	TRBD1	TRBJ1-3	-	TGTGCCAGCAGTGGACAGGGTTTTGGGACCATATATTTT	CASSGQGFGTIYF
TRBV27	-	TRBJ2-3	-	TGTGCCACCAACCCACCTGGACTCACAGATACGCAGTATTTT	CATNPPGLTDTQYF